This TCR beta chain was documented in a study of T cells expressing NK-cell markers. The overall study: In the group of eight sequenced donors, seven were HCMV-seropositive and one was seronegative. Regarding the study as a whole: HCMV specificity was not established for the expanded NKG2C+ T cell clones.

TCRdb reanalyzed the 5' RACE reads, giving one entry per CDR3 protein sequence and no DNA. The sample totals about 260,000 distinct CDR3 sequences. On this clonotype itself: As yet, its antigen is unknown.

Germline V gene data show CDR1 as SGHRS and CDR2 as YFSETQ. The CDR3 totals 18 residues. The chain uses TRBV5-1 and TRBJ2-3; with no DNA, the TCRdb D assignment of TRBD2 cannot be verified. Sequenced material: blood T cells: a sorted CD56 or NKG2C T cell subset, CD4+ or CD8+ T cells, or bulk PBMC T cells (not recorded which). This clonotype was obtained from a woman aged 18-70 years in good health. CDR3 sequence: CASSTGTSGTTSTDTQYF.